One sample yielded the 31 T cell receptor beta chains listed below, sequenced in a study of siplizumab effects on memory and regulatory T cells. TCRdb's copy holds only in-frame clones and misses some; the assay was immunoSEQ multiplex PCR. The repertoire holds over 95,000 clones, with 80% to 95% as singletons. The sequenced sample consisted of non-Treg CD4+ T cells sorted from blood. Every receptor here comes from a human donor in good health.

V gene TRBV7-3 combines with J gene TRBJ2-1; 10 bases are a match to TRBD2. Losses at the gene ends were 4 bases for V and 0 bases for J; bases not matched to a gene: 3. The CDR3 length is 16 residues. Germline lookup yields CDR1 SGHTA and CDR2 FQGTGA. Here the CDR3 reads CASSSGLADSYNEQFF. The CDR3 region has the DNA TGTGCCAGCAGCTCCGGACTAGCGGACTCCTACAATGAGCAGTTCTTC. Drawing the rest from reference TRBV7-3 and TRBJ2-1, the complete variable domain is GAGVSQTPSNKVTEKGKYVELRCDPISGHTALYWYRQSLGQGPEFLIYFQGTGAADDSGLPNDRFFAVRPEGSVSTLKIQRTERGDSAVYLCASSSGLADSYNEQFFGPGTRLTVL.

This chain links TRBV10-3 with TRBJ2-7; 8 bases are shared with TRBD1. Germline CDR1 and CDR2: ENHRY and SYGVKD. The CDR3 contains 17 residues. V was pared by 0 bases and J by 1 base, with 8 bases of the junction left unmatched. CDR3 loop: CAISESFRTGTSYEQYF. CDR3 DNA: TGTGCCATCAGTGAGTCGTTCCGGACAGGGACATCCTACGAGCAGTACTTC.

The genes are TRBV6-5 and TRBJ2-3; D not certain. Germline V CDR1 and CDR2: MNHEY, SVGAGI. V was shortened by 0 bases and J by 1 base, with 11 bases between the two germline ends. The CDR3 runs to 16 residues. The DNA for the CDR3 is TGTGCCAGCAGTTACTCGATCGGGCCTCGCACAGATACGCAGTATTTT. It yields the protein CASSYSIGPRTDTQYF.

The gene calls are TRBV12-1 and TRBJ2-5; the listed D gene, TRBD2, was not tested against the DNA. TRBV12-1 is termed a pseudogene. The length of the CDR3 is 15 residues. The CDR3 nucleotides read TGTGCCAGCAGCCTACCGCTCCGGGTCACGGAGACCCAGTACTTC. Translation: CASSLPLRVTETQYF.

The chain employs TRBV19 and TRBJ1-2, with a possible D match to TRBD1 (6 bases). Trimming removed 7 bases from V and 4 bases from J, with 13 bases in between. The CDR3 has 13 amino acids. Germline V gene lookup returns CDR1 LNHDA and CDR2 SQIVND (reference sequence). CDR3 coding DNA: TGTGCCAGTACCAAAGGACAGCCCTATGGCTACACCTTC. It codes for CASTKGQPYGYTF.

V usage is TRBV6-5 and J usage is TRBJ1-6; D remains unclear. The length of the CDR3 is 12 residues. V gave up 6 bases and J gave up 7 bases, with 7 bases separating them. Germline V gene data show CDR1 as MNHEY and CDR2 as SVGAGI. The CDR3 bases are TGTGCCAGCAGATTGGGGAATTCACCCCTCCACTTT. This codes for CASRLGNSPLHF.

This clone was observed once. The gene calls are TRBV4-3 and TRBJ1-3; the match to TRBD1 covers 9 bases. Trimming removed 1 base from V and 2 bases from J; junction bases left unmatched: 0. This CDR3 is 15 amino acids long. The germline V gene has CDR1 LGHNA and CDR2 YSLEER. The CDR3 loop is CASSQGQGAGNTIYF. The CDR3 nucleotides read TGCGCCAGCAGCCAAGGACAGGGGGCTGGAAACACCATATATTTT.

The chain joins TRBV2 to TRBJ2-7; D gene ambiguous. This CDR3 is built from 16 residues. V was trimmed by 7 bases and J by 0 bases, leaving 19 bases between them. From germline, CDR1 is SNHLY and CDR2 FYNNEI. As DNA, the CDR3 is TGTGCCAGCATTTCAAAGGTGACCTCCCCCTCCTACGAGCAGTACTTC. Translating gives CASISKVTSPSYEQYF.

This chain links TRBV19 with TRBJ2-6, with TRBD1 matching 8 bases. The ends lost 4 bases at V and 2 bases at J; junction bases unmatched: 7. In germline, CDR1 is LNHDA, CDR2 SQIVND (reference sequence). This CDR3 spans 17 amino acids. The CDR3 DNA sequence: TGTGCCAGTAGTAAAGTGACAGGGGTCGCTGGGGCCAACGTCCTGACTTTC. Protein product: CASSKVTGVAGANVLTF.

This chain connects TRBV19 to TRBJ1-1; the match to TRBD1 covers 8 bases. V lost 6 bases and J lost 6; bases outside the gene matches: 6. The CDR3 is 13 amino acids. Per germline, CDR1 LNHDA and CDR2 SQIVND (reference sequence). The CDR3 DNA follows: TGTGCCAGTAGCCGACAGGGGAGCTCTGAAGCTTTCTTT. Amino acid sequence: CASSRQGSSEAFF.

J is TRBJ2-7 and V is TRBV12-5; D remains unclear. V dropped 1 base and J dropped 4 bases, with 2 bases sitting between them. The CDR3 loop spans 11 amino acids. Germline CDR1 and CDR2: LGHNT and FRNRAP. CDR3: CASGLGYEQYF. CDR3 nucleotides: TGTGCTAGTGGTTTGGGTTACGAGCAGTACTTC.

The rearrangement links TRBV25-1 to TRBJ2-5; maybe TRBD2 (5 bases). Germline CDR1 MGHDK, CDR2 SYGVNS. V lost 3 bases and J 2 bases, leaving 19 bases between the germline ends. The CDR3 loop spans 17 amino acids. CDR3: CASSDSGGGFLQETQYF. The CDR3 region has the DNA TGTGCCAGCAGTGATAGTGGAGGCGGGTTCCTACAAGAGACCCAGTACTTC. The entire variable domain, with the rest obtained from reference TRBV25-1 and TRBJ2-5, is as follows: EADIYQTPRYLVIGTGKKITLECSQTMGHDKMYWYQQDPGMELHLIHYSYGVNSTEKGDLSSESTVSRIRTEHFPLTLESARPSHTSQYLCASSDSGGGFLQETQYFGPGTRLLVL.

This clone was counted once. V usage is TRBV5-1 and J usage is TRBJ2-5, with 14 bases identical to TRBD2. The CDR3 is 16 residues long. After removal of 6 bases from V and 7 bases from J, the junction contained 11 bases not matched to a gene. Germline CDR1 SGHRS, CDR2 YFSETQ. The CDR3 sequence is CASTAQGLAGAVTQYF. The DNA for the CDR3 is TGCGCCAGCACCGCTCAGGGACTAGCGGGGGCAGTGACCCAGTACTTC.

The chain uses TRBV27 and TRBJ2-5, with 12 bases fitting TRBD2. Trimming cost V 2 bases and J 5 bases; bases outside gene matches: 9. CDR1 is MNHEY, CDR2 SMNVEV, per germline (reference sequence). The CDR3 contains 17 residues. CDR3: CASSLGAGLAGGETQYF. DNA of the CDR3: TGTGCCAGCAGTTTAGGGGCGGGGCTAGCGGGGGGGGAGACCCAGTACTTC.

The V and J genes are TRBV7-2 and TRBJ2-5, with a weak D call TRBD1 (5 bases). There are 13 residues in the CDR3. Germline V gene data show CDR1 as SGHTA and CDR2 as FQGNSA. Trimming stripped 5 bases from V and 2 bases from J, with 9 bases between. The chain's CDR3 is CASSNQGQETQYF. CDR3 bases: TGTGCCAGCAGCAATCAGGGACAAGAGACCCAGTACTTC.

This chain links TRBV5-6 with TRBJ2-3, with 7 bases fitting TRBD1. Unmatched junction bases numbered 9, after V lost 8 bases and J lost 6 bases. The CDR3 loop spans 13 amino acids. From germline, CDR1 is SGHDT and CDR2 YYEEEE. The CDR3 region is CASIDRARDTQYF. CDR3 sequence (DNA): TGTGCCAGTATCGACAGGGCGAGGGATACGCAGTATTTT. The full variable domain, completed using reference TRBV5-6 and TRBJ2-3, is DAGVTQSPTHLIKTRGQQVTLRCSPKSGHDTVSWYQQALGQGPQFIFQYYEEEERQRGNFPDRFSGHQFPNYSSELNVNALLLGDSALYLCASIDRARDTQYFGPGTRLTVL.

The rearrangement uses TRBV10-1 and TRBJ1-5; tentatively, D is TRBD1 (6 bases). Looked up from germline, CDR1 is WNHNN and CDR2 is SYGVQD (reference sequence). V lost 7 bases to trimming and J lost 5 bases, with 21 bases between them. There are 16 residues in the CDR3. The CDR3 is CASNPSRGGRDQPQHF. CDR3 sequence (DNA): TGCGCCAGCAATCCTTCCCGGGGGGGCCGGGATCAGCCCCAGCATTTT.

The genes are TRBV4-1 and TRBJ2-2, with D perhaps matching TRBD1 or TRBD2 (5 bases each). The CDR3 runs 15 residues. The germline V gene has CDR1 MGHRA and CDR2 YSYEKL. Trimming cost V 4 bases and J 7 bases, with 16 bases left between them. The CDR3 protein is CASSLPGPRGGELFF. The CDR3 DNA reads as TGCGCCAGCAGCCTGCCCGGACCGAGGGGCGGGGAGCTGTTTTTT.

The rearrangement joins TRBV10-3 to TRBJ2-5, with D hard to call. From germline, CDR1 is ENHRY and CDR2 SYGVKD. CDR3 length: 13 residues. V dropped 4 bases and J dropped 5 bases, with 11 bases sitting between them. CDR3 in amino acids: CAISGGPGETQYF. In DNA form, the CDR3 reads TGTGCCATCAGTGGTGGGCCCGGTGAGACCCAGTACTTC.

The chain employs TRBV6-6 and TRBJ1-2; D remains unclear. CDR3 length equals 12 residues. V was cut by 3 bases and J by 4 bases, with 6 bases left in between. The germline gives CDR1 MNHNY, CDR2 SVGAGI (reference sequence). In nucleotides, the CDR3 is TGTGCCAGCAGTTATGGGTTCTATGGCTACACCTTC. Protein product: CASSYGFYGYTF.

The chain recombines TRBV19 with TRBJ1-1; D might be TRBD1 (6 bases). There are 14 residues in the CDR3. Trimming left V 4 bases short and J 4 bases short, with 13 bases between. CDR1 is LNHDA and CDR2 is SQIVND in the germline V gene (reference sequence). CDR3 sequence reads: CASSTGVFGTEAFF. CDR3 sequence (DNA): TGTGCCAGTAGTACAGGGGTTTTTGGCACTGAAGCTTTCTTT.

The DNA of the CDR3 is TGTGCCAGCAGCGTACTCGGAGGGGACAATCAGCCCCAGCATTTT. Its protein is CASSVLGGDNQPQHF. The chain uses TRBV9 and TRBJ1-5, with a tentative D call TRBD1 (5 bases). The CDR3 is made up of 15 amino acids. Germline CDR1 reads SGDLS; CDR2 reads YYNGEE. The V and J ends lost 1 base and 3 bases respectively, with 11 bases between them.

V is TRBV11-2 and J is TRBJ2-1, with no clear D. This CDR3 is 13 amino acids long. Looked up from germline, CDR1 is SGHAT and CDR2 is FQNNGV. Trimming shortened V by 2 bases and J by 9 bases, and 11 bases separated the two germline ends. This chain's CDR3 is CASSLQVNSEQFF. The CDR3 region has the DNA TGTGCCAGCAGCTTACAGGTTAATAGTGAGCAGTTCTTC.

CDR3 amino acids: CASSQRPQGRNEQYF. The CDR3 DNA reads as TGTGCCAGCAGCCAGAGGCCACAGGGACGGAACGAGCAGTACTTC. The rearrangement links TRBV4-2 to TRBJ2-7, with TRBD1 as a possible D gene (6 bases). Trimming stripped 3 bases from V and 5 bases from J, with 17 bases between. This CDR3 region has 15 residues. Germline V gene lookup returns CDR1 LGHNA and CDR2 YNFKEQ.

As concerns this clone: Germline and junction disagree at one end, which may indicate a read error. CDR3: CASSHSNSGANVLTF. The CDR3 nucleotides are TGTGCCAGCAGTCACTCTAATTCTGGGGCCAACGTCCTGACTTTC. The chain couples TRBV6-6 to TRBJ2-6; D is unresolved. This CDR3 comprises 15 residues. In germline, CDR1 is MNHNY, CDR2 SVGAGI (reference sequence).

The V call is TRBV6-5, the J call TRBJ2-1, with D perhaps TRBD2 (6 bases). Germline V gives CDR1 MNHEY, CDR2 SVGAGI. The CDR3 is 15 residues long. Trimming removed 7 bases from V and 9 bases from J, with 22 bases in between. CDR3 in amino acids: CASTLLASNNGEQFF. The DNA of the CDR3 is TGTGCCAGCACCCTTCTAGCGTCGAACAATGGTGAGCAGTTCTTC.

The J gene is TRBJ2-7, the V gene TRBV29-1; 9 bases are a match to TRBD1. CDR1 SQVTM and CDR2 ANQGSEA come from the germline V gene. The V and J ends lost 4 bases and 4 bases, in that order; junction bases with no gene match: 2. The CDR3 is 12 residues long. The CDR3 bases are TGCAGCGTTGGGACAGGGGCGTACGAGCAGTACTTC. Protein sequence: CSVGTGAYEQYF.

The chain links TRBV11-1 to TRBJ2-2; D gene ambiguous. CDR1 and CDR2 (germline): SGHAT, FQDESV (reference sequence). V gave up 1 base and J gave up 4 bases, with 10 bases separating them. The CDR3 totals 15 residues. This chain's CDR3 is CASSLVSLPTGELFF. In nucleotides, the CDR3 is TGTGCCAGCAGCTTAGTTAGCCTTCCCACCGGGGAGCTGTTTTTT. Full variable domain (outside the CDR3, taken from reference TRBV11-1 and TRBJ2-2): EAEVAQSPRYKITEKSQAVAFWCDPISGHATLYWYRQILGQGPELLVQFQDESVVDDSQLPKDRFSAERLKGVDSTLKIQPAELGDSAMYLCASSLVSLPTGELFFGEGSRLTVL.

The V and J genes are TRBV7-7 and TRBJ2-5, with TRBD1 matching 8 bases. CDR3 size: 15 residues. V was pared by 5 bases and J by 2 bases, with 7 bases of the junction left unmatched. The germline V gene encodes CDR1 SSHAT and CDR2 FNYEAQ (reference sequence). The CDR3 sequence: CASSPARGPQETQYF. CDR3 in DNA: TGTGCCAGCAGCCCGGCCAGGGGGCCTCAAGAGACCCAGTACTTC.

This rearrangement joins TRBV30 to TRBJ2-2, with TRBD1 as a possible D gene (5 bases). The CDR3 contains 13 residues. Germline V CDR1 and CDR2: GTSNPN, SVGIG (reference sequence). V was clipped by 2 bases and J by 7 bases, with 11 bases between them. CDR3 bases: TGTGCCTGGAGTCTACAGGCCGTCGGGGAGCTGTTTTTT. Translation: CAWSLQAVGELFF.

The J gene is TRBJ2-1, the V gene TRBV5-1, with 13 bases matching TRBD2. The CDR3 totals 17 residues. The germline V gene has CDR1 SGHRS and CDR2 YFSETQ. J gave up 8 bases and V 1 base, and 9 bases lay outside the gene matches. The chain's CDR3 is CASSLTSGGAGKYEQFF. DNA of the CDR3: TGCGCCAGCAGCTTGACTAGCGGGGGGGCCGGTAAATATGAGCAGTTCTTC.